This T cell receptor (beta chain) was profiled in a study of graft-versus-host responses after intestinal transplantation (dated by TCRdb to the early 2020s). Describing the broader study: The transplants that recipients received were multivisceral, liver-intestinal, or isolated intestinal. Every recipient was given anti-thymocyte globulin induction, then maintenance tacrolimus and steroids for approximately 3 years. After intestinal transplantation, graft-versus-host and host-versus-graft alloreactive T cell clones were followed in the graft, circulation and bone marrow using bulk TCR-beta CDR3 sequencing. Alloreactive clones were identified by sequencing pre-transplant mixed lymphocyte reaction products and comparing them with unstimulated pre-transplant donor and recipient T cells. The cohort enrolled 24 intestinal transplant recipients, one of whom was a retransplant, and a few patients without pretransplant specimens were excluded. Donor T cell macrochimerism was defined as a peak of at least 4% donor T cells among recipient peripheral blood mononuclear cells. Rather than going through the commercial service, samples from a few later patients were sequenced in-house on an Illumina MiSeq and processed with MiXCR. Overall results and qualifications from the work: The relatively low number and heterogeneity of intestinal transplant patients limited the conclusions. High GvH to HvG T cell clonal ratios were observed in the allografts of patients with donor T cell macrochimerism. GvH clones were found in recipient bone marrow, and some of the GvH clones appeared earlier in ileal mucosa or blood, which is consistent with an intestinal mucosal origin. Early after transplant, peak levels of circulating GvH clones were associated with declines in HvG clones.

For this clone: No antigen is known for it. No base quality information exists; no much larger clone differs at one position.

The library was prepared using the immunoSEQ multiplex PCR assay. For most patients, high-throughput TCR-beta CDR3 sequencing of genomic DNA was performed by Adaptive Biotechnologies. The published analysis was carried out like this. TCR sequencing data were retrieved from Adaptive's ImmunoSEQ software for about 17 patients, whereas a few other patients were processed with MiXCR and VDJtools. Because the origin of CDR3 nucleotide sequences shared between donor and recipient could not be assigned, those sequences were removed. To count as alloreactive, a clone needed at least 2-fold expansion over unstimulated cells and a minimum CFSE-low frequency of 0.002% (template counts) or 0.001% (read counts). Clones detected in sequenced pre-transplant spleen, lymph node, or MLR CFSE-low populations of the donor or recipient were defined as mappable. Cumulative frequency of alloreactive clones was calculated as a percentage of all sequences weighted by copy number. TCRdb took over this immuneACCESS table, retaining in-frame rearrangements with V and J assigned. Such tables are incomplete; in checked studies, under half of the missing clones stem from an unresolved V gene, and the remainder is unexplained. From that table come the V and J calls and clone size; the DNA was used to work out D and trimming. The sample data list some 11,000 clones, and over 85% of these were observed just once. More than 20% of the sample is held by the ten biggest clonotypes.

Trimming at the junction amounts to 6 bases on V and 2 bases on J, and the germline ends lie 17 bases apart. There are 15 amino acids in the CDR3, from cysteine to phenylalanine inclusive. Just the 45-base CDR3 DNA is kept, in frame starting at base 1. The germline V gene (reference sequence) provides CDR1 MNHNY and CDR2 SVGAGI. Blood samples were collected up to 4 times in the first month after transplant and then at least monthly when available. Rearrangement joined TRBV6-6 to TRBJ2-7, with the D segment identity uncertain. The clonotype was recovered from a human patient who received an intestinal transplant, so some T cells may come from the graft donor. The material was PBMCs, obtained around 110 days after intestinal transplant. CDR3 sequence: CASRGPDPRTYEQYF. In nucleotide form, the sequence is TGTGCCAGCAGAGGGCCTGATCCGCGAACCTACGAGCAGTACTTC.